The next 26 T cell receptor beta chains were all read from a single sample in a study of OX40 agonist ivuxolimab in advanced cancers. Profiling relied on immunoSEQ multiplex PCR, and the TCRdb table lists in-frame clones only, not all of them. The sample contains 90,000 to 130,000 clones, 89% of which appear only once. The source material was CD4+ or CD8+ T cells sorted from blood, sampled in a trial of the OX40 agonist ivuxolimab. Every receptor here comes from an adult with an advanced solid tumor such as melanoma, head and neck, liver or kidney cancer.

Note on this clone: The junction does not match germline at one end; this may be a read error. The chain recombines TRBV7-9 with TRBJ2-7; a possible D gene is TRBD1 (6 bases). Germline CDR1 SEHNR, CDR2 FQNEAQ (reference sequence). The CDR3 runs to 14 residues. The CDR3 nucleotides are TGTGCCAGCAGCTTAGGAGGGATGGACAGCCGGCGGCACTTC. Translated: CASSLGGMDSRRHF.

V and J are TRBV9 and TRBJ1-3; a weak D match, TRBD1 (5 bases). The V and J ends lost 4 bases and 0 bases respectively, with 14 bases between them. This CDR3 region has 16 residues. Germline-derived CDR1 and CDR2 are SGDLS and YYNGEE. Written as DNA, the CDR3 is TGTGCCAGCAGCCCCACGGGGACCAGCTCTGGAAACACCATATATTTT. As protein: CASSPTGTSSGNTIYF.

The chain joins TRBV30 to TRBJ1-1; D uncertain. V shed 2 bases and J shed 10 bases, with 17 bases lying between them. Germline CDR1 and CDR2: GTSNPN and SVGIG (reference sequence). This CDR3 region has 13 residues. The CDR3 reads CAWSSDPPSGAFF. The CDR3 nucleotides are TGTGCCTGGAGTTCCGACCCCCCGAGCGGAGCTTTCTTT.

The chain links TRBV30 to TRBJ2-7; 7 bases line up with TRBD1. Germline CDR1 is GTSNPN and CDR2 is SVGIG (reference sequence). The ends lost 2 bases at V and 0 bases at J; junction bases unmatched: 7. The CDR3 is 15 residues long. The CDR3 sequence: CAWSLWDRVSYEQYF. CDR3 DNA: TGTGCCTGGAGTTTATGGGACAGAGTCTCCTACGAGCAGTACTTC.

The CDR3 bases are TGTGCCAGCAGCTCGCGGACTAGTATTGTCGGGGAGCTGTTTTTT. This codes for CASSSRTSIVGELFF. The chain uses TRBV9 and TRBJ2-2; 7 bases map to TRBD2. CDR1 and CDR2 from the germline V gene are SGDLS and YYNGEE. The CDR3 has 15 residues. The V gene end was trimmed by 4 bases and the J gene end by 7 bases; junction bases not matched to a gene: 10.

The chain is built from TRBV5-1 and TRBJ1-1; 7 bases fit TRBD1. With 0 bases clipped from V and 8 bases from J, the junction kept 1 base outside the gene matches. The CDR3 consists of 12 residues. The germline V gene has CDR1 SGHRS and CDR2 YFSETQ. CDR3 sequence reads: CASSLDRGEAFF. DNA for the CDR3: TGCGCCAGCAGCTTGGACAGGGGCGAAGCTTTCTTT.

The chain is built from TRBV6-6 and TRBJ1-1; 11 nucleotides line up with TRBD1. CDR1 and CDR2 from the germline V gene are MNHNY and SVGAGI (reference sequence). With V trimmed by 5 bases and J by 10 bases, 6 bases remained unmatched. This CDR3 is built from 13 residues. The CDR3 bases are TGTGCCAGCAGTCTAGGACAGGGGGCAGTAGCTTTCTTT. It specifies CASSLGQGAVAFF.

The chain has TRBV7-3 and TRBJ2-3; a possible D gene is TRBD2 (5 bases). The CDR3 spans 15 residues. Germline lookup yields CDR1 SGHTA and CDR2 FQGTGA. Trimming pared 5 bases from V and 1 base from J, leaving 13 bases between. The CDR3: CASSGGLPGTDTQYF. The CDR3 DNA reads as TGTGCCAGCAGCGGTGGACTTCCGGGCACAGATACGCAGTATTTT.

CDR3 sequence (DNA): TGTGCCATCAGTGATCCAAACGGATTGAACACTGAAGCTTTCTTT. This translates into CAISDPNGLNTEAFF. The chain carries TRBV10-3 and TRBJ1-1; D gene ambiguous. The V end lost 3 bases, the J end lost 0 bases, and 11 bases lay between the germline ends. The CDR3 spans 15 residues. The germline V gene has CDR1 ENHRY and CDR2 SYGVKD.

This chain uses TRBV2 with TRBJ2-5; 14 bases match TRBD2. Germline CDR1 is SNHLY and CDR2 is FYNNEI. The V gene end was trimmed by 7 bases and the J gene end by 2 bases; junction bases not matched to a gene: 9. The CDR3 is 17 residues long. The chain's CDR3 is CASNKGLAGGQQETQYF. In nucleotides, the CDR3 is TGTGCCAGCAACAAAGGACTAGCGGGGGGACAACAAGAGACCCAGTACTTC.

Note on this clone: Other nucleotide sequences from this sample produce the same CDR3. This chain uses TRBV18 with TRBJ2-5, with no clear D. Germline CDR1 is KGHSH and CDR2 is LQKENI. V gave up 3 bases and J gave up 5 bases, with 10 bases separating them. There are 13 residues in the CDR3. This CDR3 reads CASSPLSQETQYF. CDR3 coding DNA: TGTGCCAGCTCACCCCTCTCCCAGGAGACCCAGTACTTC. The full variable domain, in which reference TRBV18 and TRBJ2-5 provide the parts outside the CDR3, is NAGVMQNPRHLVRRRGQEARLRCSPMKGHSHVYWYRQLPEEGLKFMVYLQKENIIDESGMPKERFSAEFPKEGPSILRIQQVVRGDSAAYFCASSPLSQETQYFGPGTRLLVL.

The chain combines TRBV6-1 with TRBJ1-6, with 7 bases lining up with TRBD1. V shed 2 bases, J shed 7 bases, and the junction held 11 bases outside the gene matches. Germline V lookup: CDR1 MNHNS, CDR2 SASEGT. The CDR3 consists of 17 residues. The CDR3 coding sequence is TGTGCCAGCAGTGAATTGGCAGGAGGGGGCAAGAATTCACCCCTCCACTTT. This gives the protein CASSELAGGGKNSPLHF.

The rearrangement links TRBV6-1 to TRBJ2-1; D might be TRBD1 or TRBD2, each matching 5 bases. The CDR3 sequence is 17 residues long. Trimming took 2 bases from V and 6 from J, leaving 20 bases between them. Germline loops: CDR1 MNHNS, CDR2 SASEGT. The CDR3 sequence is CASSEQTGRIPPNEQFF. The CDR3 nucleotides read TGTGCCAGCAGTGAACAAACGGGACGGATTCCTCCCAATGAGCAGTTCTTC.

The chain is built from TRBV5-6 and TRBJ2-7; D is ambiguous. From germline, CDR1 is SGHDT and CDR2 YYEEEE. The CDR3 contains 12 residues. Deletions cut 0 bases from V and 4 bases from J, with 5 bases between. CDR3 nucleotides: TGTGCCAGCAGCTTGGATGCTTACGAGCAGTACTTC. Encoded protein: CASSLDAYEQYF.

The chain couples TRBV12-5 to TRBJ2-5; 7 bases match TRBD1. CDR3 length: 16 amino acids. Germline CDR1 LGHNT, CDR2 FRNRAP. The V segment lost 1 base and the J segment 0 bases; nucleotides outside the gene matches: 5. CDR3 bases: TGTGCTAGTGGTTTGGGGCAGGGGGACAACCAAGAGACCCAGTACTTC. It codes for CASGLGQGDNQETQYF.

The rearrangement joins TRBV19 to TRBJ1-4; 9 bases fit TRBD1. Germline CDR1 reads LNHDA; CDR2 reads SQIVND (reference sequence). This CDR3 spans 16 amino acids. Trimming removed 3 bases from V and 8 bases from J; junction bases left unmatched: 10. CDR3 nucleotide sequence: TGTGCCAGTAGTATCCCGGGACAGGGTGTTGGCGAAAAACTGTTTTTT. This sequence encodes CASSIPGQGVGEKLFF. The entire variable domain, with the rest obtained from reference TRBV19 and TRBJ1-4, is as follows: DGGITQSPKYLFRKEGQNVTLSCEQNLNHDAMYWYRQDPGQGLRLIYYSQIVNDFQKGDIAEGYSVSREKKESFPLTVTSAQKNPTAFYLCASSIPGQGVGEKLFFGSGTQLSVL.

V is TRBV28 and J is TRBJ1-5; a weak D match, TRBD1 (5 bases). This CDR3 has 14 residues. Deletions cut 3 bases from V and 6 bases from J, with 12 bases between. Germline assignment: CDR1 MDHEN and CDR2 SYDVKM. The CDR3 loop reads CASSFQGKSQPQHF. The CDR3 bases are TGTGCCAGCAGTTTCCAGGGAAAGAGTCAGCCCCAGCATTTT.

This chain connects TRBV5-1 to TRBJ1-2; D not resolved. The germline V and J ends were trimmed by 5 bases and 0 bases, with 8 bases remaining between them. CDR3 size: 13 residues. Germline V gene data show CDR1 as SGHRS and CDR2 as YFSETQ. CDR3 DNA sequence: TGCGCCAGCAGACCGTTAGCTAACTATGGCTACACCTTC. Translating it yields CASRPLANYGYTF. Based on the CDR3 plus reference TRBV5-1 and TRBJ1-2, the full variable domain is KAGVTQTPRYLIKTRGQQVTLSCSPISGHRSVSWYQQTPGQGLQFLFEYFSETQRNKGNFPGRFSGRQFSNSRSEMNVSTLELGDSALYLCASRPLANYGYTFGSGTRLTVV.

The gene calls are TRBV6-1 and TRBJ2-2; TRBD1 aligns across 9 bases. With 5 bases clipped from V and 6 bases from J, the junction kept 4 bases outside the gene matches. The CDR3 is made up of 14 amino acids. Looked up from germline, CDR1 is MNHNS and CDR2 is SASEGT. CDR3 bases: TGTGCCAGCAGTAAGGACAGGGGCTCCGGGGAGCTGTTTTTT. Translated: CASSKDRGSGELFF.

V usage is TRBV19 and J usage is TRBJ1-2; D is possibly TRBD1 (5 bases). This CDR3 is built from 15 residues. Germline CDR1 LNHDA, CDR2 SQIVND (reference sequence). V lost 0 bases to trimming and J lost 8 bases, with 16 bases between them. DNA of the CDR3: TGTGCCAGTAGTATAGATGGGGCTTTCGAGTACGGCTACACCTTC. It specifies CASSIDGAFEYGYTF.

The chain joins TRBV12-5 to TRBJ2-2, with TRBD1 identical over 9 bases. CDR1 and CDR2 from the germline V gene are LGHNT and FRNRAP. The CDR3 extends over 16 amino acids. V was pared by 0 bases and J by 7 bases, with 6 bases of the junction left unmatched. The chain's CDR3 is CASGLVRGQGNGELFF. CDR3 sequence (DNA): TGTGCTAGTGGTTTGGTACGGGGACAGGGTAACGGGGAGCTGTTTTTT.

CDR3 protein: CASSQLHGALHF. The CDR3 DNA follows: TGTGCCAGCAGCCAGCTGCATGGGGCCCTCCACTTT. The chain joins TRBV4-2 to TRBJ1-6; unclear D gene. The V and J ends lost 3 bases and 14 bases respectively, with 11 bases between them. The CDR3 is 12 residues long. Germline CDR1 reads LGHNA; CDR2 reads YNFKEQ.

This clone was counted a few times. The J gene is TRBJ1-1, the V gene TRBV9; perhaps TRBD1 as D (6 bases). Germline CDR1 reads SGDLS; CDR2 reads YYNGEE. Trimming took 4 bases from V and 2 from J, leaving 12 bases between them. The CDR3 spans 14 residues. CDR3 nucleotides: TGTGCCAGCAGCCTGGACAGCGTCAACACTGAAGCTTTCTTT. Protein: CASSLDSVNTEAFF.

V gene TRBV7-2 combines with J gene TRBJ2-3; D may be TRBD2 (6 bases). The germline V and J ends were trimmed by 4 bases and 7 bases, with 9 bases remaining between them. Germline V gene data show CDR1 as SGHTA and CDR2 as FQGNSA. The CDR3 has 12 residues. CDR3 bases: TGTGCCAGCAGCTCGACTAGTTATACGCAGTATTTT. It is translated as CASSSTSYTQYF.

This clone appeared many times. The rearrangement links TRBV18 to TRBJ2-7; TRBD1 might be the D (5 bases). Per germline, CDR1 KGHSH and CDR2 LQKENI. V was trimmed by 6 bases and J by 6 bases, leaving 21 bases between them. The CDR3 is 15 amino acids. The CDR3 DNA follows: TGTGCCAGCTCGACCTCGGACACTCCCCAGGTCGAGCAGTACTTC. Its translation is CASSTSDTPQVEQYF.

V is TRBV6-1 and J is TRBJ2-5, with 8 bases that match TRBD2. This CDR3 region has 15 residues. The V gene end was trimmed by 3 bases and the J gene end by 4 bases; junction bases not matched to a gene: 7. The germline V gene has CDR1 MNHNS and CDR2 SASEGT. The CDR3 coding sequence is TGTGCCAGCAGTGATCTTTCGGCGGGGGGAGAGACCCAGTACTTC. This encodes CASSDLSAGGETQYF.